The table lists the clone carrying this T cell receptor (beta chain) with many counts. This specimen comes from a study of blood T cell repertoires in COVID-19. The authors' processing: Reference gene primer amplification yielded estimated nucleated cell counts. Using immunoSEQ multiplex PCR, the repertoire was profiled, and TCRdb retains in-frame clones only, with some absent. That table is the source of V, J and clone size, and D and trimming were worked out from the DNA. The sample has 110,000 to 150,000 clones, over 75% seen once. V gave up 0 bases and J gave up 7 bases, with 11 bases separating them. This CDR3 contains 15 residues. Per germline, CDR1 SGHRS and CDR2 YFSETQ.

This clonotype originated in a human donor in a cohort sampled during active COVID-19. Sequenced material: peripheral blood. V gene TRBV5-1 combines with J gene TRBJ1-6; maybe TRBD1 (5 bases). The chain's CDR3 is CASSLVPQGNSPLHF. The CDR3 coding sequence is TGCGCCAGCAGCTTGGTCCCGCAGGGAAATTCACCCCTCCACTTT.